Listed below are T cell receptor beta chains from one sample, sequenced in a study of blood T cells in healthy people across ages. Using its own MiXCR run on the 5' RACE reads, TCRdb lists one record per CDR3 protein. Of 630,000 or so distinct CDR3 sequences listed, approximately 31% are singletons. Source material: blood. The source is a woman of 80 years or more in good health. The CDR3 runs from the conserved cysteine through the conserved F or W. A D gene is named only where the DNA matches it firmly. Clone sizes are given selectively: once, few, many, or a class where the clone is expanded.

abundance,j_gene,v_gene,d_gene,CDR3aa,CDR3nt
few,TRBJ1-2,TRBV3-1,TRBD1,CASSPAPTGAKNANYGYTF,TGTGCCAGCAGCCCAGCCCCCACAGGGGCTAAGAACGCTAACTATGGCTACACCTTC
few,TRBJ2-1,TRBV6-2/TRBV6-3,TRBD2,CASSYLPGGPRNEQFF,TGTGCCAGCAGTTACCTTCCGGGGGGGCCCCGCAATGAGCAGTTCTTC
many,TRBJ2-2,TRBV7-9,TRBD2,CASSPSLAGTGELFF,TGTGCCAGCAGCCCATCACTAGCGGGAACTGGGGAGCTGTTTTTT
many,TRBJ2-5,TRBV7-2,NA,CASSFVPRGRGETQYF,TGTGCCAGCAGCTTCGTCCCCCGGGGCCGAGGAGAGACCCAGTACTTC
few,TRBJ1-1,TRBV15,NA,CATSRDLGMGTEAFF,TGTGCCACCAGCAGAGATCTGGGTATGGGCACTGAAGCTTTCTTT
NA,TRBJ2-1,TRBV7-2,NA,CASSLGSRTVGDEQFF,TGTGCCAGCAGCTTGGGGTCGAGGACAGTGGGTGATGAGCAGTTCTTC
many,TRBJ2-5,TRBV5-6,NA,CASSPIAETQYF,TGTGCCAGCAGCCCGATTGCAGAGACCCAGTACTTC
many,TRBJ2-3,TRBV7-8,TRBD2,CASSFGGLAGDTQYF,TGTGCCAGCAGCTTTGGGGGACTAGCGGGGGATACGCAGTATTTT
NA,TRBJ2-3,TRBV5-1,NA,CASSLFRGTDTQYF,TGCGCCAGCAGCTTGTTTAGGGGCACAGATACGCAGTATTTT
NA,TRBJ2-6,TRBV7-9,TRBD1,CASSPTGSSGANVLTF,TGTGCCAGCAGCCCGACAGGGAGCTCTGGGGCCAACGTCCTGACTTTC
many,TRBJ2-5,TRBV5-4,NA,CASSPGYQETQYF,TGTGCCAGCAGCCCAGGATACCAAGAGACCCAGTACTTC
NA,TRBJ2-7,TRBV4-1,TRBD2,CASSQEHTSGSLYEQYF,TGCGCCAGCAGCCAGGAACATACTAGCGGGTCCCTCTACGAGCAGTACTTC
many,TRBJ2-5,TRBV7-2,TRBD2,CASSQRGGGVTQYF,TGTGCCAGCAGCCAAAGGGGCGGGGGGGTGACCCAGTACTTC
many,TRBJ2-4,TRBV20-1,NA,CSALDPAAKNIQYF,TGCAGTGCTTTAGACCCCGCGGCCAAAAACATTCAGTACTTC
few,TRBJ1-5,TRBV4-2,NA,CASSHPSNQPQHF,TGTGCCAGCAGCCACCCGTCCAATCAGCCCCAGCATTTT
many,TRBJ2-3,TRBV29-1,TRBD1,CSVPGQGTDTQYF,TGCAGCGTTCCGGGACAGGGGACAGATACGCAGTATTTT
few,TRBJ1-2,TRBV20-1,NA,CSAREAGGTDYGYTF,TGCAGTGCTAGGGAGGCTGGGGGGACTGACTATGGCTACACCTTC
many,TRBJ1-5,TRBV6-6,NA,CASSARGGRNQPQHF,TGTGCCAGCAGTGCCCGGGGGGGTCGGAATCAGCCCCAGCATTTT
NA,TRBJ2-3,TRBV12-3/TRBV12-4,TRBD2,CASSEGTSEDTRYF,TGTGCCAGCAGTGAAGGGACTAGCGAAGATACGCGGTATTTT
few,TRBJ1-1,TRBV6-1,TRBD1,CASSGKRQGRATEAFF,TGTGCCAGCAGTGGCAAAAGACAGGGCAGGGCGACTGAAGCTTTCTTT
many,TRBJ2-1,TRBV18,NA,CASSPPEDPAGNEQFF,TGTGCCAGCTCACCACCTGAGGATCCCGCGGGGAATGAGCAGTTCTTC
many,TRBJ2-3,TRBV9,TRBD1,CASSHNRGQITDTQYF,TGTGCCAGCAGCCATAACCGGGGACAGATCACAGATACGCAGTATTTT
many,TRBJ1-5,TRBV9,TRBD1,CASSVQGAQPQHF,TGTGCCAGCAGCGTACAGGGGGCTCAGCCCCAGCATTTT
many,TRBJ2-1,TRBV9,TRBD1,CASSVEQGSYNEQFF,TGTGCCAGCAGCGTTGAACAGGGGTCCTACAATGAGCAGTTCTTC
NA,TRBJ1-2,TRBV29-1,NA,CSVDGGVPVRGGYTF,TGCAGCGTTGATGGGGGTGTGCCGGTCAGAGGCGGCTACACCTTC
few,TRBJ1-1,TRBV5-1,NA,CASRREMNTEAFF,TGCGCCAGCAGACGGGAGATGAACACTGAAGCTTTCTTT
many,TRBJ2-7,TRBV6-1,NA,CASSVILYEQYF,TGTGCCAGCAGTGTCATTCTCTACGAGCAGTACTTC
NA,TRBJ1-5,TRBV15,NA,CATSVGVSNQPQHF,TGTGCCACCAGCGTCGGGGTCAGCAATCAGCCCCAGCATTTT
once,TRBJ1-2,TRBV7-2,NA,CASSLRTDYGYTF,TGTGCCAGCAGCTTAAGGACGGATTATGGCTACACCTTC
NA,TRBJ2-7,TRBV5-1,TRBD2,CASSPGLAGATYEQYF,TGCGCCAGCAGCCCCGGACTAGCGGGGGCAACCTACGAGCAGTACTTC
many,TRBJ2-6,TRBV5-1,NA,CASSLVWGSGANVLTF,TGCGCCAGCAGCTTGGTCTGGGGCTCTGGGGCCAACGTCCTGACTTTC
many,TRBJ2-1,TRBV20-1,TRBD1,CSAPTGVPGAYNEQFF,TGCAGTGCTCCGACAGGGGTCCCCGGGGCCTACAATGAGCAGTTCTTC
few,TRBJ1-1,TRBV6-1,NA,CASIGRWNTEAFF,TGTGCCAGCATCGGCAGATGGAACACTGAAGCTTTCTTT
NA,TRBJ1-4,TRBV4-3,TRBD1,CASSLTGATNKKLFF,TGCGCCAGCAGCCTGACAGGGGCAACTAATAAAAAACTGTTTTTT